The present T cell receptor (beta chain) was sequenced within a study of T-cell reconstitution after alpha-beta-depleted transplantation in children (dated by TCRdb to the mid-2010s). In terms of the full investigation: T-cell immune reconstitution after TCRalphabeta/CD19-depleted allogeneic hematopoietic cell transplantation in children was quantitatively tracked in the study by means of TCR repertoire profiling.

In its sample, this clonotype was seen many times. The antigen it binds to is not known. No base-level quality is on record; no much larger clone is a single base apart. Based on the germline V gene (reference sequence), the CDR1 and CDR2 sequences are MNHEY and SMNVEV. Measured from the cysteine to the phenylalanine, the CDR3 is 13 residues long. Only the CDR3 portion is preserved as DNA: 39 bases, with reading frame beginning at the first base. The junction shows trimming of 1 base on V and 9 bases on J, plus 10 bases between the germline ends. The library was produced with PCR. The sample was run on an Illumina HiSeq 2500. Molecular barcoding was employed in the preparation of TCR libraries, with unique molecular identifiers being used to normalize TCRbeta repertoire quantification. TCRdb itself trimmed the public reads at Q25 with fastp, ran MiXCR and retained productive beta chains. Rows merge per CDR3 protein into single entries with the most common DNA and genes. In this sample the table shows some 530,000 distinct CDR3 sequences, approximately 13% of which occur a single time. About 5% of the sample is held by the ten biggest clonotypes.

This TCR was sampled from a human donor who donated a stem cell graft to a child with combined immunodeficiency. The sample here was PBMCs from the stem cell graft donor, taken from the stem cell graft. The chain is assembled from TRBV27 and TRBJ1-5; a tentative D call is TRBD1 (5 bases match). CDR3 sequence: CASSLYPQGPQHF. The sequenced DNA is TGTGCCAGCAGTTTATATCCCCAGGGGCCCCAGCATTTT.